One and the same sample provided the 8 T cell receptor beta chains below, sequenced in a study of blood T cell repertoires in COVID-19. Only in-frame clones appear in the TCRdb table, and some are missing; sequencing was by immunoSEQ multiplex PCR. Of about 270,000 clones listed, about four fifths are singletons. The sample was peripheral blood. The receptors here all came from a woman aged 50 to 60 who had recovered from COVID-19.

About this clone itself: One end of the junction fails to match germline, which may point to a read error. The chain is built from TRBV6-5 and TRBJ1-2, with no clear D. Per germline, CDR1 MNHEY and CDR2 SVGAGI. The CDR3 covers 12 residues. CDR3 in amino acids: CASSPSRSLEFF. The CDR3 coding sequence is TGTGCCAGCAGTCCCAGCCGAAGCCTAGAATTCTTC.

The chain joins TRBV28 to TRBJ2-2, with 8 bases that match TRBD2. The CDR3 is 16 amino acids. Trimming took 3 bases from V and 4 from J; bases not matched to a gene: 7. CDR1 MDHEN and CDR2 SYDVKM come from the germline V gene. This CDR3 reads CASSFVAAGGTGELFF. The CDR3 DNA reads TGTGCCAGCAGTTTTGTAGCTGCGGGAGGCACCGGGGAGCTGTTTTTT.

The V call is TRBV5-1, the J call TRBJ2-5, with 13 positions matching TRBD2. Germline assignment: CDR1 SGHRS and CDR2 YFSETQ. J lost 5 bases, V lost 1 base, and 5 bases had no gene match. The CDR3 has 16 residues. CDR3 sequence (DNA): TGCGCCAGCAGCTTGCCGGGACTAGCGGGGTGGGAGACCCAGTACTTC. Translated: CASSLPGLAGWETQYF.

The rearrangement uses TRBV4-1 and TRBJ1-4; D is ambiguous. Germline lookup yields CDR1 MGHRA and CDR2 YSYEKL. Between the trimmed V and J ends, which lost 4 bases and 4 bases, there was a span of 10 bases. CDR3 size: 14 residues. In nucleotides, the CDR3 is TGCGCCAGCAGCCGGCGGGCGATTAATGAAAAACTGTTTTTT. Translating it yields CASSRRAINEKLFF.

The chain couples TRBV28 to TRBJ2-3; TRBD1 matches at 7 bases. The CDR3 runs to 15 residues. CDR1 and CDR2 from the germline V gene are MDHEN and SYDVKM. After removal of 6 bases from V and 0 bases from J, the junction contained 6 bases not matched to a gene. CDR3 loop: CASRLGGQSTDTQYF. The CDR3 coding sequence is TGTGCCAGCAGACTAGGGGGACAGAGCACAGATACGCAGTATTTT. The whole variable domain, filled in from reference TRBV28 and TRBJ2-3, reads DVKVTQSSRYLVKRTGEKVFLECVQDMDHENMFWYRQDPGLGLRLIYFSYDVKMKEKGDIPEGYSVSREKKERFSLILESASTNQTSMYLCASRLGGQSTDTQYFGPGTRLTVL.

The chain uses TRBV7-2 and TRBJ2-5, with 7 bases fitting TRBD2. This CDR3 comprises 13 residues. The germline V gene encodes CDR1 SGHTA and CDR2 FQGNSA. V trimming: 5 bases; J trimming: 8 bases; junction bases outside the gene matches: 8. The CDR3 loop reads CASSPGLGETQYF. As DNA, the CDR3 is TGTGCCAGCAGCCCAGGACTAGGTGAAACCCAGTACTTC.

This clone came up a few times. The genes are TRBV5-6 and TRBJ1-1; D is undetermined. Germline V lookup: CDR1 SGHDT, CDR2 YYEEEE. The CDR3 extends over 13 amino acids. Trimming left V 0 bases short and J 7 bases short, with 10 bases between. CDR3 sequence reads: CASSLALGREAFF. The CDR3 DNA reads TGTGCCAGCAGCTTGGCCTTGGGCCGTGAAGCTTTCTTT.

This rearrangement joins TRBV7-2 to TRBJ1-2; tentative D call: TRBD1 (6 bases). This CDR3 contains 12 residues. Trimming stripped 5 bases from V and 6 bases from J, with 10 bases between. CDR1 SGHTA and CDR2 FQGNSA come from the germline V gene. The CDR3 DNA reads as TGTGCCAGCAGCGCAAACAGGGATGGCTACACCTTC. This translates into CASSANRDGYTF.